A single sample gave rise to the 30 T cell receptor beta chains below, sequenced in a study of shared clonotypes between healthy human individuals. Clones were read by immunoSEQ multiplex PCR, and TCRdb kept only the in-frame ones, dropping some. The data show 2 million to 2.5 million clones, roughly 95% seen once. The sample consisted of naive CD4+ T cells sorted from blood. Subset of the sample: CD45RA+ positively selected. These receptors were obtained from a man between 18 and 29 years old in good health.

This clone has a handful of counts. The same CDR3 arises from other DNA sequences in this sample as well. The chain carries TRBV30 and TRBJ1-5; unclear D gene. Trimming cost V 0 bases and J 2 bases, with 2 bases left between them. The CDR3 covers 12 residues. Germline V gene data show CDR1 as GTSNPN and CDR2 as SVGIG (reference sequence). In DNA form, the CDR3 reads TGTGCCTGGAGTGTAGGCAATCAGCCCCAGCATTTT. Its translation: CAWSVGNQPQHF. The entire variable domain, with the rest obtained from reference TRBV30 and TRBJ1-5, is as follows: SQTIHQWPATLVQPVGSPLSLECTVEGTSNPNLYWYRQAAGRGLQLLFYSVGIGQISSEVPQNLSASRPQDRQFILSSKKLLLSDSGFYLCAWSVGNQPQHFGDGTRLSIL.

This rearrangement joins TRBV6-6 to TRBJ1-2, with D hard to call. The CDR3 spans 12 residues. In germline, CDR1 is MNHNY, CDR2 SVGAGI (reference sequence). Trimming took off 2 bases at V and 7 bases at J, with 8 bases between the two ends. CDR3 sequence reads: CASSYSESGYTF. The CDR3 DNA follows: TGTGCCAGCAGTTACAGTGAATCTGGCTACACCTTC.

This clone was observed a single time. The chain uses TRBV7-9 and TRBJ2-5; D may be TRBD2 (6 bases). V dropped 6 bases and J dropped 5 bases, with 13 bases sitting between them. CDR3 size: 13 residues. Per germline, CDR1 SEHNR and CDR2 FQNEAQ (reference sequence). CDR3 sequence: CASSPPGGETQYF. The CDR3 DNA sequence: TGTGCCAGCAGTCCGCCCGGAGGGGAGACCCAGTACTTC. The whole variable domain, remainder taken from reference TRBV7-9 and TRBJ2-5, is DTGVSQNPRHKITKRGQNVTFRCDPISEHNRLYWYRQTLGQGPEFLTYFQNEAQLEKSRLLSDRFSAERPKGSFSTLEIQRTEQGDSAMYLCASSPPGGETQYFGPGTRLLVL.

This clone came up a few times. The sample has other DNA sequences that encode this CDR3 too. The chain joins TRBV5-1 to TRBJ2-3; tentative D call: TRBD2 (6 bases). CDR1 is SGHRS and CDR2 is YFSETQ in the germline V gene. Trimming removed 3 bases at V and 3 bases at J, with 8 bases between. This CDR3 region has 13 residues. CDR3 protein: CASSSGVTDTQYF. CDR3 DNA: TGCGCCAGCAGCTCGGGGGTTACAGATACGCAGTATTTT.

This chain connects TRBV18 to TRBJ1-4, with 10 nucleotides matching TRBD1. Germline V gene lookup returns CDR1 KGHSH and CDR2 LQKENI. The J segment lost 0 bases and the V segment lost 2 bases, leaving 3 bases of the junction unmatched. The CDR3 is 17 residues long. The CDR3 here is CASSPDRGLATNEKLFF. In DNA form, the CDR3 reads TGTGCCAGCTCACCAGACAGGGGGCTTGCAACTAATGAAAAACTGTTTTTT.

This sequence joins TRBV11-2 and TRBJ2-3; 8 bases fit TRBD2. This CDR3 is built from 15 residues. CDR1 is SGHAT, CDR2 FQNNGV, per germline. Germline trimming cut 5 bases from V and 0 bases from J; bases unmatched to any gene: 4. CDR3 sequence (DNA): TGTGCCAGCAGCCGGCGGGGGGCTAGCACAGATACGCAGTATTTT. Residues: CASSRRGASTDTQYF.

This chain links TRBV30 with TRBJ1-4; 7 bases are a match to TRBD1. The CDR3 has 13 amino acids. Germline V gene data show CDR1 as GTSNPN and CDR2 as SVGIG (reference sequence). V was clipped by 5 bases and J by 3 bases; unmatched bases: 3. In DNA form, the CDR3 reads TGTGCCTGGCGGACAGGACCTAATGAAAAACTGTTTTTT. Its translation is CAWRTGPNEKLFF.

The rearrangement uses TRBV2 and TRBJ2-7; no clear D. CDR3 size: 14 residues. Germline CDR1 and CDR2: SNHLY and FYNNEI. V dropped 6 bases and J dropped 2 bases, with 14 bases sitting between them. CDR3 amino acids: CASRASRATYEQYF. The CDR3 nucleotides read TGTGCCAGCAGAGCGAGTCGGGCTACCTACGAGCAGTACTTC.

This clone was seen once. CDR3 nucleotides: TGCGCCAGCAGCTTTTCTAGCGGGGGGCAAGAGACCCAGTACTTC. Translating gives CASSFSSGGQETQYF. V is TRBV5-1 and J is TRBJ2-5; 11 bases fit TRBD2. Germline V gene sequence: CDR1 SGHRS, CDR2 YFSETQ. Germline trimming cut 2 bases from V and 2 bases from J; bases unmatched to any gene: 2. The CDR3 length is 15 residues. Based on the CDR3 plus reference TRBV5-1 and TRBJ2-5, the full variable domain is KAGVTQTPRYLIKTRGQQVTLSCSPISGHRSVSWYQQTPGQGLQFLFEYFSETQRNKGNFPGRFSGRQFSNSRSEMNVSTLELGDSALYLCASSFSSGGQETQYFGPGTRLLVL.

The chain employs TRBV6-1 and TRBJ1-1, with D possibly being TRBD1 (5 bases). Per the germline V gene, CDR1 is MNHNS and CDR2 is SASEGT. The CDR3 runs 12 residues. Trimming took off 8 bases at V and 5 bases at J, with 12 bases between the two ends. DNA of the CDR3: TGTGCCAGCGTATGGACAAGTACTGAAGCTTTCTTT. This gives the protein CASVWTSTEAFF.

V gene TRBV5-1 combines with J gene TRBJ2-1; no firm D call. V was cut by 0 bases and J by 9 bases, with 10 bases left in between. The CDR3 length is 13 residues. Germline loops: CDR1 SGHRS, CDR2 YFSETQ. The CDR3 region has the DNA TGCGCCAGCAGCTTGGAAGGGCGGCTTGAGCAGTTCTTC. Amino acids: CASSLEGRLEQFF.

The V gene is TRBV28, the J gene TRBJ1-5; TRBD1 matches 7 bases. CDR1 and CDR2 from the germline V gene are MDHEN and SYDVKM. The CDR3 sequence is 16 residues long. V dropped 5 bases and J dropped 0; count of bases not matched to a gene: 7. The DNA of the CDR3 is TGTGCCAGCAGTCCACTGACAGGGATTAGCAATCAGCCCCAGCATTTT. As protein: CASSPLTGISNQPQHF.

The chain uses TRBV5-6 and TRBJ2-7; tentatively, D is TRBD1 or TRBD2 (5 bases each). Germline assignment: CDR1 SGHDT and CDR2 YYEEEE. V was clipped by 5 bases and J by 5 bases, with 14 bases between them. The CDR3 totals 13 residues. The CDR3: CASRRPGTHEQYF. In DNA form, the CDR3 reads TGTGCCAGCAGACGACCGGGGACCCACGAGCAGTACTTC. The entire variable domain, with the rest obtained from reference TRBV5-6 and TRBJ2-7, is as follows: DAGVTQSPTHLIKTRGQQVTLRCSPKSGHDTVSWYQQALGQGPQFIFQYYEEEERQRGNFPDRFSGHQFPNYSSELNVNALLLGDSALYLCASRRPGTHEQYFGPGTRLTVT.

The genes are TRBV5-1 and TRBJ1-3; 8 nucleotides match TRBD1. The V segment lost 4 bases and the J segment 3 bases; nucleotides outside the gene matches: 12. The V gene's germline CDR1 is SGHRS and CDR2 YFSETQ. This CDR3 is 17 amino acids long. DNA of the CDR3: TGCGCCAGCAGCCTCTCGACAGGGGTAGTCGGTGGAAACACCATATATTTT. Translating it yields CASSLSTGVVGGNTIYF.

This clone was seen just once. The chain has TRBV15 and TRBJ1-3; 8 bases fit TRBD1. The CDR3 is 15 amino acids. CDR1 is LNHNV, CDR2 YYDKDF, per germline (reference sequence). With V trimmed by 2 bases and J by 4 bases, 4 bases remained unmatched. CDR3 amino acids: CATSRYGQGGNTIYF. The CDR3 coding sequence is TGTGCCACCAGCAGATACGGACAGGGCGGAAACACCATATATTTT.

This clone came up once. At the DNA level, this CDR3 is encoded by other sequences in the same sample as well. The CDR3 bases are TGTGCCAGCTCACCGAGGGAGGGAAAGAACACTGAAGCTTTCTTT. Encoded protein: CASSPREGKNTEAFF. V usage is TRBV18 and J usage is TRBJ1-1; D unclear. The CDR3 contains 15 residues. V shed 3 bases and J shed 1 base, with 12 bases lying between them. Germline loops: CDR1 KGHSH, CDR2 LQKENI. The full variable domain, in which reference TRBV18 and TRBJ1-1 provide the parts outside the CDR3, is NAGVMQNPRHLVRRRGQEARLRCSPMKGHSHVYWYRQLPEEGLKFMVYLQKENIIDESGMPKERFSAEFPKEGPSILRIQQVVRGDSAAYFCASSPREGKNTEAFFGQGTRLTVV.

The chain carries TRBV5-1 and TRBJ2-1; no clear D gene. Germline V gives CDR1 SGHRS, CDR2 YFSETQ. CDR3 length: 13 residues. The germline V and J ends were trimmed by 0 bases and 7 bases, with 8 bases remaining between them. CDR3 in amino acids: CASSLGSANEQFF. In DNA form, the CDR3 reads TGCGCCAGCAGCTTGGGTTCCGCGAATGAGCAGTTCTTC.

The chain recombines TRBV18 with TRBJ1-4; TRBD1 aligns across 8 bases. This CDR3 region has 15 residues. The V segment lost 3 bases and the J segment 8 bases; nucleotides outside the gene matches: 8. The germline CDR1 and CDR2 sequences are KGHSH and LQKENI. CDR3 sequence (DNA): TGTGCCAGCTCACCCCGACAGGGGACGGACGAAAAACTGTTTTTT. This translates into CASSPRQGTDEKLFF.

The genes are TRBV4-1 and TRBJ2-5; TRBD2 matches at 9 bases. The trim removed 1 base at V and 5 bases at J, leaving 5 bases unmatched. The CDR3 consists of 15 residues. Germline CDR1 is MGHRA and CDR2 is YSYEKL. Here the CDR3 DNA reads TGCGCCAGCAGCCAAGGGTCTAGCGGGGTGGAGACCCAGTACTTC. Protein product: CASSQGSSGVETQYF.

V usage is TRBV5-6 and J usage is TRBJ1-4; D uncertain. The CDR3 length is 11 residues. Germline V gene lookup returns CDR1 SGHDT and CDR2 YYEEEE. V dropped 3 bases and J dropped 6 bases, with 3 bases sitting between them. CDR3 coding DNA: TGTGCCAGCAGCTCGGATGAAAAACTGTTTTTT. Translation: CASSSDEKLFF.

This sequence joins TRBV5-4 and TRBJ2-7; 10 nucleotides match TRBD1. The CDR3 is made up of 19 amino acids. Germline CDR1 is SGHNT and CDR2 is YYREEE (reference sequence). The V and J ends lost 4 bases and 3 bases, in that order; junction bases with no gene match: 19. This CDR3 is CASSPDRGLVGLGGYEQYF. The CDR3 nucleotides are TGTGCCAGCAGCCCCGACAGGGGGCTCGTAGGACTAGGCGGCTACGAGCAGTACTTC.

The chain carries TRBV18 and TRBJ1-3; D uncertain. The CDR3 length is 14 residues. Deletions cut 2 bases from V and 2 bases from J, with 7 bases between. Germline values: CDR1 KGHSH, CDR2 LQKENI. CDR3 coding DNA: TGTGCCAGCTCACCAGGAGCACCTGGAAACACCATATATTTT. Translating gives CASSPGAPGNTIYF.

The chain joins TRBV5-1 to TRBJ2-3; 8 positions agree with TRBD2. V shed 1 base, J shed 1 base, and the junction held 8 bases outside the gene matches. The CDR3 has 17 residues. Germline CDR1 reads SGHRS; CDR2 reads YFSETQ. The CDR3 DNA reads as TGCGCCAGCAGCTTGCGGGGGGGCCGAATGGGCACAGATACGCAGTATTTT. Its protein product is CASSLRGGRMGTDTQYF.

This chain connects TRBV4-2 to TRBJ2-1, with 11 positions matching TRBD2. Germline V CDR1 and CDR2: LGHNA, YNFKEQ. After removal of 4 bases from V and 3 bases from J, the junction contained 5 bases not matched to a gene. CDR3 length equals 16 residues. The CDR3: CASSRVLAGGYNEQFF. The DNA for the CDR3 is TGTGCCAGCAGCCGAGTTCTAGCGGGGGGCTACAATGAGCAGTTCTTC.

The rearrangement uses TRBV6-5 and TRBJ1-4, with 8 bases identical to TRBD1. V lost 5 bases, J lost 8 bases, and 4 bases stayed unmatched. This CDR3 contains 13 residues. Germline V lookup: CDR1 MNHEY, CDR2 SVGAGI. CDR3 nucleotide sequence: TGTGCCAGCAGTCGAGGGACAGGCGAAAAACTGTTTTTT. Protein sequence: CASSRGTGEKLFF.

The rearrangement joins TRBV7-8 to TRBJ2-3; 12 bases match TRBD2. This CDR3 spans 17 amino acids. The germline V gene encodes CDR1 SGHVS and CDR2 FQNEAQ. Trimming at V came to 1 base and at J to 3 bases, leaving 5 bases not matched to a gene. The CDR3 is CASSLGVLAGGTDTQYF. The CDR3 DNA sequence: TGTGCCAGCAGCTTAGGGGTCCTAGCGGGAGGGACAGATACGCAGTATTTT.

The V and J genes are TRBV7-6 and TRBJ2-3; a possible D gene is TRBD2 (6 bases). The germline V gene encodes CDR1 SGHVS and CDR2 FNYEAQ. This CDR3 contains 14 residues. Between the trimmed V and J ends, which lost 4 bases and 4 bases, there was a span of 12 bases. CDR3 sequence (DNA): TGTGCCAGCAGCTACGCCGGGGGTGCAGATACGCAGTATTTT. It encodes CASSYAGGADTQYF.

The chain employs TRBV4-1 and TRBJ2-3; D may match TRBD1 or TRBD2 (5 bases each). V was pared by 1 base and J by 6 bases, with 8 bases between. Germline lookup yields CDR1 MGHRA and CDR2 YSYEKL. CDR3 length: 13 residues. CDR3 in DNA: TGCGCCAGCAGCCAAGCGGGGCCTGATACGCAGTATTTT. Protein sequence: CASSQAGPDTQYF.

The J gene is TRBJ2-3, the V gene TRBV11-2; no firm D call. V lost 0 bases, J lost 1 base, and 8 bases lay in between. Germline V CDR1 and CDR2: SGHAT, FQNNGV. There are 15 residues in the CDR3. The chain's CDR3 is CASSLDLSGTDTQYF. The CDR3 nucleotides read TGTGCCAGCAGCTTAGATCTATCCGGCACAGATACGCAGTATTTT.

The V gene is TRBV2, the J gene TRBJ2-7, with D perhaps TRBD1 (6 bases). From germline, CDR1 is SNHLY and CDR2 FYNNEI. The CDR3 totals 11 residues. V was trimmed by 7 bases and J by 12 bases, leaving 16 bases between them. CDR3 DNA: TGTGCCAGCACGGAACAGGGTATGGGGTACTTC. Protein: CASTEQGMGYF.